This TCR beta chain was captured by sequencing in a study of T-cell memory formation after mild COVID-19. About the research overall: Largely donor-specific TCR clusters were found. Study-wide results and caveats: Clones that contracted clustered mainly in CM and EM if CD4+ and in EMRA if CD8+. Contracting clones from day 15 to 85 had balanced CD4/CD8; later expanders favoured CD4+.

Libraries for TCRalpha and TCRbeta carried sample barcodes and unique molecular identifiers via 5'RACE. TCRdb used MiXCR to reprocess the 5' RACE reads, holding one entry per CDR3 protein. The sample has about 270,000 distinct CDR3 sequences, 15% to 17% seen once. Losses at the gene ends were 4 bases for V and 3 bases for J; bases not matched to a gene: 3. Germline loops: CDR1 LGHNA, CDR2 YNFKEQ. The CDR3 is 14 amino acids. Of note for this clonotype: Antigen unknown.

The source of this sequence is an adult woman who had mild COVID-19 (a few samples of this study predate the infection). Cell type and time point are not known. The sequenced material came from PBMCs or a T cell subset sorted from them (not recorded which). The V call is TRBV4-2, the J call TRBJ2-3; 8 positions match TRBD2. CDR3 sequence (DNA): TGTGCCAGCAGCCCGGGGGGGCCAACAGATACGCAGTATTTT. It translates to CASSPGGPTDTQYF.